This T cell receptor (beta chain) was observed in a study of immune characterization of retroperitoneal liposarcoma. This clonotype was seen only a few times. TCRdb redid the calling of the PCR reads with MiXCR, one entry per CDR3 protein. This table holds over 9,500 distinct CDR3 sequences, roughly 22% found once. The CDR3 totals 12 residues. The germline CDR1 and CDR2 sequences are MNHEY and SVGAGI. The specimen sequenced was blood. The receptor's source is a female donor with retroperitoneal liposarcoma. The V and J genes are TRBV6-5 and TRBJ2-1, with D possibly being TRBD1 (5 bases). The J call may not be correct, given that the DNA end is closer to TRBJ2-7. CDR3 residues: CASRTDTYEQYF. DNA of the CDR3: TGTGCCAGCCGGACGGACACCTACGAGCAGTACTTC.